This TCR beta chain was observed in a study of type 1 regulatory T cells (dated by TCRdb to about 2021). For the study in its entirety: An in vitro protocol by which a Tr1-enriched, alloantigen-specific CD4 T cell product named T-allo10 was generated was characterized in the study. Patients with hematological malignancies who were receiving allogeneic hematopoietic stem cell transplantation were the group in which T-allo10 was being clinically evaluated.

T-allo10 cells derived from donors were reported to be host alloantigen-specific and anergic, and to suppress in an alloantigen-specific manner. The CDR3 covers 13 residues, taking in both the cysteine and the phenylalanine. CDR3 DNA is the only sequence kept; it has 39 bases, read in frame from the first base. V has 11 bases trimmed and J has 8 bases trimmed; junction bases matching no gene number 10. This clonotype was observed a handful of times. This clone's antigen is unknown. No base quality information exists; no much larger clone differs at one position. Sequenced on an Illumina MiSeq. In-frame beta chains were kept once TCRdb had trimmed the public reads at Q25 with fastp and called clones with MiXCR. Rows are unified per CDR3 protein, each entry keeping the most common DNA and genes. This sample gives about 68,000 distinct CDR3 sequences in total; about three fifths of them show up just once. The top ten hold 7% to 9.5% of the sample.

The sequenced material came from cultured T cells, either the whole culture or a sorted T cell fraction (not recorded which). The sample's cell subset or site, from its label and the paper: Tr1-enriched cell product generated in vitro against host alloantigens. This receptor was obtained from a human donor in good health. Recombination linked TRBV12-3 or TRBV12-4 to TRBJ2-1, with 9 junctional bases fitting TRBD2. This receptor has the CDR3 CAGGGLAGDEQFF. The DNA reads TGTGCCGGAGGGGGACTAGCCGGCGATGAGCAGTTCTTC.